These 32 T cell receptor beta chains were sequenced from one sample in a study of vaccination effects on CD4 cells after COVID-19. These TCRs' antigens remain unknown. The assay was immunoSEQ multiplex PCR, and TCRdb's table has in-frame clones only and misses some. Of 52,000 or so clones in the sample, around 70% were seen once. Expansion with viral peptide pools was applied to antigen-specific CD4+ T cells by the ViraFEST assay prior to sequencing. Following an approximately 10-day culture, CD4+ T cells were purified. None of these healthy vaccinees had been infected with SARS-CoV-2 before vaccination. The specimen comprised CD4+ T cells from PBMCs cultured with SARS-CoV-2 spike peptides, sampled before COVID-19 vaccination. The source is a human donor who received a COVID-19 vaccine.

The genes are TRBV3-1 (or the pseudogene TRBV3-2) and TRBJ1-6; D possibly corresponds to TRBD1 (6 bases). V lost 3 bases and J lost 10, with 10 bases in between. CDR3 size: 13 residues. Germline V CDR1 and CDR2: LGHDT, YNNKEL (reference sequence). The DNA of the CDR3 is TGTGCCAGCAGCCAGCTTCAGGGGTCACCCCTCCACTTT. This codes for CASSQLQGSPLHF.

The chain has TRBV4-1 and TRBJ2-2; 8 bases line up with TRBD2. The CDR3 loop spans 16 amino acids. V gave up 4 bases and J gave up 7 bases; unmatched junction bases: 11. The germline V gene encodes CDR1 MGHRA and CDR2 YSYEKL. The CDR3 DNA reads TGCGCCAGCAGCCCCGGGGGTAGCGGGATCGGCGGGGAGCTGTTTTTT. Translated, it gives CASSPGGSGIGGELFF.

The chain has TRBV11-3 and TRBJ1-1; D remains unclear. The CDR3 has 15 residues. The V end lost 2 bases, the J end lost 4 bases, and 14 bases lay between the germline ends. In germline, CDR1 is SGHNT, CDR2 YENEEA. CDR3 bases: TGTGCCAGCAGCTTAAGTTCAGGACCCGGCACTGAAGCTTTCTTT. This translates into CASSLSSGPGTEAFF.

This chain connects TRBV30 to TRBJ2-5; D is unresolved. The CDR3 has 12 residues. The germline CDR1 and CDR2 sequences are GTSNPN and SVGIG (reference sequence). V was trimmed by 1 base and J by 0 bases, leaving 3 bases between them. The CDR3 DNA reads TGTGCCTGGAGTGGTAACCAAGAGACCCAGTACTTC. Translated, it gives CAWSGNQETQYF.

The chain has TRBV2 and TRBJ1-5; 8 bases fit TRBD1. Trimming at V came to 9 bases and at J to 3 bases, leaving 7 bases not matched to a gene. The V gene's germline CDR1 is SNHLY and CDR2 FYNNEI. The CDR3 consists of 14 residues. This CDR3 reads CASSPGQVNQPQHF. CDR3 in DNA: TGTGCCAGTAGCCCGGGACAGGTCAATCAGCCCCAGCATTTT.

This clone was counted only a few times. The rearrangement links TRBV6-6 to TRBJ2-7, with D possibly being TRBD1 (6 bases). The CDR3 loop spans 16 amino acids. Germline V gives CDR1 MNHNY, CDR2 SVGAGI (reference sequence). Trimming took 2 bases from V and 5 from J, leaving 19 bases between them. CDR3: CASSYRIGQGKNEQYF. Written as DNA, the CDR3 is TGTGCCAGCAGTTACAGGATCGGGCAGGGGAAAAACGAGCAGTACTTC.

The chain employs TRBV11-2 and TRBJ2-1; D possibly matches TRBD1 or TRBD2 (5 bases each). CDR1 and CDR2 (germline): SGHAT, FQNNGV. This CDR3 comprises 15 residues. V was cut by 2 bases and J by 5 bases, with 13 bases left in between. CDR3 sequence (DNA): TGTGCCAGCAGCTTAAAGGGACCACAAGACAATGAGCAGTTCTTC. This gives the protein CASSLKGPQDNEQFF.

The rearrangement links TRBV5-4 to TRBJ2-1; 10 bases are shared with TRBD2. The CDR3 is 15 amino acids. With 4 bases clipped from V and 4 bases from J, the junction kept 5 bases outside the gene matches. The germline gives CDR1 SGHNT, CDR2 YYREEE (reference sequence). This chain's CDR3 is CASSRTSGSYNEQFF. CDR3 sequence (DNA): TGTGCCAGCAGCCGGACTAGCGGTTCGTACAATGAGCAGTTCTTC.

This chain joins TRBV7-2 and TRBJ1-1, with D possibly matching TRBD1 (6 bases). The CDR3 sequence is 16 residues long. Germline-derived CDR1 and CDR2 are SGHTA and FQGNSA. V was pared by 2 bases and J by 5 bases, with 18 bases between. CDR3 sequence (DNA): TGTGCCAGCAGCTTAAGGTACAGGGTGGGAGAGACTGAAGCTTTCTTT. It specifies CASSLRYRVGETEAFF.

The rearrangement links TRBV5-1 to TRBJ2-7; the D gene is possibly TRBD2 (8 bases). Germline V gene lookup returns CDR1 SGHRS and CDR2 YFSETQ. Trimming cost V 4 bases and J 3 bases, with 17 bases left between them. This CDR3 contains 15 residues. CDR3 bases: TGCGCCAGCAGCCCGGGAGGGCCAGGGGGCTACGAGCAGTACTTC. It encodes CASSPGGPGGYEQYF.

The chain carries TRBV6-5 and TRBJ1-3, with D possibly being TRBD1 (5 bases). CDR3 length equals 14 residues. V was cut by 6 bases and J by 4 bases, with 13 bases left in between. Germline-derived CDR1 and CDR2 are MNHEY and SVGAGI. The DNA of the CDR3 is TGTGCCAGCAGAATCCCAGGGTCAGGAAACACCATATATTTT. It is translated as CASRIPGSGNTIYF.

This clone has only a few counts. The chain joins TRBV5-6 to TRBJ2-5; D call uncertain. V was shortened by 3 bases and J by 0 bases, with 9 bases between the two germline ends. The CDR3 contains 14 residues. The germline V gene encodes CDR1 SGHDT and CDR2 YYEEEE. The CDR3 coding sequence is TGTGCCAGCAGCTCGAGAGCGCACCAAGAGACCCAGTACTTC. It translates to CASSSRAHQETQYF.

In DNA form, the CDR3 reads TGTGCCAGCAGCCAAGAGGGGACAGGCAATCAGCCCCAGCATTTT. Amino acids: CASSQEGTGNQPQHF. This chain joins TRBV4-2 and TRBJ1-5, with TRBD1 matching over 7 bases. The CDR3 extends over 15 amino acids. Trimming took 0 bases from V and 2 from J; bases not matched to a gene: 1. Germline CDR1 LGHNA, CDR2 YNFKEQ.

The chain joins TRBV19 to TRBJ2-3; D might be TRBD2 (6 bases). V shed 3 bases and J shed 3 bases, with 10 bases lying between them. Germline CDR1 and CDR2: LNHDA and SQIVND (reference sequence). The CDR3 covers 14 residues. As DNA, the CDR3 is TGTGCCAGTAGTATCTGGGGGGAAACAGATACGCAGTATTTT. Translation gives CASSIWGETDTQYF.

This clone was detected once. The CDR3 loop reads CASSLDPGPYEQYF. CDR3 sequence (DNA): TGTGCCAGCAGCTTAGATCCAGGACCCTACGAGCAGTACTTC. The rearrangement links TRBV7-8 to TRBJ2-7; unclear D gene. V was pared by 1 base and J by 2 bases, with 9 bases between. The CDR3 covers 14 residues. The germline CDR1 and CDR2 sequences are SGHVS and FQNEAQ.

V gene TRBV7-9 combines with J gene TRBJ2-7; D call uncertain. CDR1 is SEHNR and CDR2 is FQNEAQ in the germline V gene (reference sequence). The ends were cut back, 4 bases at V and 2 bases at J, with 12 bases in the middle. This CDR3 has 14 amino acids. The CDR3 loop reads CASSSIKGAYEQYF. CDR3 nucleotide sequence: TGTGCCAGCAGCTCCATTAAGGGTGCCTACGAGCAGTACTTC.

Only a few counts were recorded for this clone. The rearrangement uses TRBV6-5 and TRBJ1-5; D remains ambiguous. CDR1 and CDR2 (germline): MNHEY, SVGAGI. V lost 0 bases and J 6 bases, leaving 12 bases between the germline ends. The CDR3 has 15 residues. The CDR3, as DNA: TGTGCCAGCAGTTACTCAATAGGCGGGCGTCAGCCCCAGCATTTT. This translates into CASSYSIGGRQPQHF.

This chain connects TRBV6-1 to TRBJ1-5, with D tentatively TRBD1 (5 bases). The CDR3 runs 15 residues. Trimming removed 3 bases from V and 4 bases from J, with 13 bases in between. Per the germline V gene, CDR1 is MNHNS and CDR2 is SASEGT. The CDR3 nucleotides are TGTGCCAGCAGTGATGGGGCAGGGATAAATCAGCCCCAGCATTTT. Protein: CASSDGAGINQPQHF.

V gene TRBV3-1 (or the pseudogene TRBV3-2) combines with J gene TRBJ1-2; weak D call: TRBD1 (6 bases). CDR1 and CDR2 (germline): LGHDT, YNNKEL (reference sequence). The germline V and J ends were trimmed by 0 bases and 5 bases, with 16 bases remaining between them. The CDR3 is made up of 16 amino acids. CDR3 residues: CASSQDFGGAVYGYTF. The CDR3 DNA reads TGTGCCAGCAGCCAAGATTTCGGGGGGGCGGTTTATGGCTACACCTTC.

This clone is a singleton in its sample. This sequence joins TRBV4-2 and TRBJ1-6; D gene ambiguous. Looked up from germline, CDR1 is LGHNA and CDR2 is YNFKEQ. V shed 0 bases and J shed 5 bases, with 26 bases lying between them. The CDR3 sequence is 21 residues long. In DNA, the CDR3 is TGTGCCAGCAGCCAAGATGCAGCAGGTGTGGTCCGCGCTATTAATAATTCACCCCTCCACTTT. This sequence encodes CASSQDAAGVVRAINNSPLHF.

The genes are TRBV2 and TRBJ1-1; 8 bases fit TRBD1. The germline gives CDR1 SNHLY, CDR2 FYNNEI. CDR3 length: 14 amino acids. Trimming took 1 base from V and 5 from J; bases not matched to a gene: 3. DNA for the CDR3: TGTGCCAGCAGTGAAGGGACAGGGATAACTGAAGCTTTCTTT. Protein product: CASSEGTGITEAFF.

The rearrangement links TRBV5-1 to TRBJ2-3; TRBD2 matches 13 bases. The CDR3 runs 19 residues. V dropped 0 bases and J dropped 4; count of bases not matched to a gene: 11. Germline V lookup: CDR1 SGHRS, CDR2 YFSETQ. CDR3 in DNA: TGCGCCAGCAGCTTGGACAGGACTAGCGGGAGTTGGATCCCAGATACGCAGTATTTT. It specifies CASSLDRTSGSWIPDTQYF.

The gene calls are TRBV5-1 and TRBJ2-1, with 10 bases that match TRBD1. CDR3 length equals 16 residues. J gave up 6 bases and V 2 bases, and 8 bases lay outside the gene matches. CDR1 and CDR2 (germline): SGHRS, YFSETQ. The CDR3 protein is CASSLRGQGSTNEQFF. DNA for the CDR3: TGCGCCAGCAGCTTAAGGGGACAGGGGTCTACCAATGAGCAGTTCTTC.

The chain uses TRBV27 and TRBJ2-3; 8 bases line up with TRBD1. The V and J ends lost 2 bases and 2 bases, in that order; junction bases with no gene match: 12. CDR3 length: 18 amino acids. Germline assignment: CDR1 MNHEY and CDR2 SMNVEV (reference sequence). CDR3 protein: CASSLPPGTGRNTDTQYF. The CDR3 DNA reads TGTGCCAGCAGTTTACCCCCTGGGACAGGCCGCAACACAGATACGCAGTATTTT.

This chain links TRBV6-5 with TRBJ2-7, with 9 nucleotides matching TRBD2. Germline CDR1 and CDR2: MNHEY and SVGAGI. CDR3 size: 15 residues. With V trimmed by 6 bases and J by 3 bases, 9 bases remained unmatched. The CDR3 DNA reads as TGTGCCAGCAGCCCCGGGACTAGCCTTCGCTACGAGCAGTACTTC. It codes for CASSPGTSLRYEQYF.

The chain recombines TRBV5-1 with TRBJ1-2; TRBD1 is a possible D gene (5 bases). CDR3 length: 15 amino acids. Trimming removed 0 bases at V and 3 bases at J, with 12 bases between. The germline gives CDR1 SGHRS, CDR2 YFSETQ. The CDR3 loop reads CASSLDPGRHYGYTF. CDR3 DNA: TGCGCCAGCAGCTTGGATCCGGGGCGTCACTATGGCTACACCTTC.

The gene calls are TRBV6-2 or TRBV6-3 and TRBJ1-5; no clear D gene. V was cut by 6 bases and J by 2 bases, with 20 bases left in between. Germline CDR1 and CDR2: MNHEY and SVGEGT. The CDR3 spans 17 residues. CDR3 protein: CASSPSTGFSGNQPQHF. In DNA form, the CDR3 reads TGTGCCAGCAGCCCTTCCACGGGATTTTCGGGCAATCAGCCCCAGCATTTT.

V is TRBV6-5 and J is TRBJ1-1; the D is unclear. The CDR3 extends over 14 amino acids. CDR1 is MNHEY and CDR2 is SVGAGI in the germline V gene. Trimming left V 4 bases short and J 5 bases short, with 14 bases between. The CDR3 DNA follows: TGTGCCAGCAGTTCCCCCGGAGTTCGAACTGAAGCTTTCTTT. Encoded protein: CASSSPGVRTEAFF.

The gene calls are TRBV3-1 (or the pseudogene TRBV3-2) and TRBJ1-4, with unresolved D. The CDR3 covers 16 residues. Deletions cut 3 bases from V and 4 bases from J, with 15 bases between. CDR1 LGHDT and CDR2 YNNKEL come from the germline V gene (reference sequence). The CDR3 sequence is CASSQTLTAGNEKLFF. The CDR3 nucleotides are TGTGCCAGCAGCCAGACCCTGACCGCCGGTAATGAAAAACTGTTTTTT.

This sequence joins TRBV5-4 and TRBJ2-3; 8 bases match TRBD1. This CDR3 comprises 13 residues. V was clipped by 5 bases and J by 2 bases; unmatched bases: 1. The germline CDR1 and CDR2 sequences are SGHNT and YYREEE (reference sequence). The CDR3 here is CASRTGATDTQYF. The CDR3 DNA is TGTGCCAGCAGGACAGGGGCCACAGATACGCAGTATTTT. Filled out from reference TRBV5-4 and TRBJ2-3, the complete variable domain reads ETGVTQSPTHLIKTRGQQVTLRCSSQSGHNTVSWYQQALGQGPQFIFQYYREEENGRGNFPPRFSGLQFPNYSSELNVNALELDDSALYLCASRTGATDTQYFGPGTRLTVL.

This clone was counted once. This chain links TRBV19 with TRBJ2-7, with TRBD1 matching over 7 bases. The CDR3 loop spans 15 amino acids. Unmatched junction bases numbered 7, after V lost 3 bases and J lost 2 bases. CDR1 and CDR2 (germline): LNHDA, SQIVND (reference sequence). The CDR3, as DNA: TGTGCCAGTAGTATGATGACAGGGCCTACCTACGAGCAGTACTTC. Encoded protein: CASSMMTGPTYEQYF. Together with reference TRBV19 and TRBJ2-7, the CDR3 gives the full variable domain: DGGITQSPKYLFRKEGQNVTLSCEQNLNHDAMYWYRQDPGQGLRLIYYSQIVNDFQKGDIAEGYSVSREKKESFPLTVTSAQKNPTAFYLCASSMMTGPTYEQYFGPGTRLTVT.

The chain recombines TRBV5-1 with TRBJ2-3; the D is unclear. Trimming took off 4 bases at V and 5 bases at J, with 17 bases between the two ends. Germline values: CDR1 SGHRS, CDR2 YFSETQ. The CDR3 has 15 amino acids. The CDR3 sequence: CASSQDPNTIDTQYF. The CDR3 DNA reads as TGCGCCAGCAGCCAGGACCCAAATACAATAGATACGCAGTATTTT.